These 2 T cell receptor beta chains came from one sample sequenced in a study of shared clonotypes between healthy human individuals. Produced via immunoSEQ multiplex PCR; TCRdb's table is partial and in-frame only. The data show 2 million or so clones, 90% to 95% seen once. The sequenced sample consisted of naive CD4+ T cells sorted from blood. Subset of the sample: CD45RA+ positively selected. These receptors were obtained from a young man in good health.

This clone came up once. The CDR3 reads CASSPGEYTEAFF. In DNA, the CDR3 is TGTGCCAGCAGTCCCGGGGAATACACTGAAGCTTTCTTT. V gene TRBV28 combines with J gene TRBJ1-1; D remains ambiguous. Germline lookup yields CDR1 MDHEN and CDR2 SYDVKM. Trimming stripped 5 bases from V and 3 bases from J, with 10 bases between. This CDR3 has 13 residues.

The chain recombines TRBV5-4 with TRBJ1-3; D is ambiguous. This CDR3 comprises 14 residues. V lost 5 bases and J lost 0, with 9 bases in between. The germline CDR1 and CDR2 sequences are SGHNT and YYREEE (reference sequence). The CDR3 bases are TGTGCCAGCAGTAAGCCTAGCTCTGGAAACACCATATATTTT. Translation: CASSKPSSGNTIYF. Drawing the rest from reference TRBV5-4 and TRBJ1-3, the complete variable domain is ETGVTQSPTHLIKTRGQQVTLRCSSQSGHNTVSWYQQALGQGPQFIFQYYREEENGRGNFPPRFSGLQFPNYSSELNVNALELDDSALYLCASSKPSSGNTIYFGEGSWLTVV.